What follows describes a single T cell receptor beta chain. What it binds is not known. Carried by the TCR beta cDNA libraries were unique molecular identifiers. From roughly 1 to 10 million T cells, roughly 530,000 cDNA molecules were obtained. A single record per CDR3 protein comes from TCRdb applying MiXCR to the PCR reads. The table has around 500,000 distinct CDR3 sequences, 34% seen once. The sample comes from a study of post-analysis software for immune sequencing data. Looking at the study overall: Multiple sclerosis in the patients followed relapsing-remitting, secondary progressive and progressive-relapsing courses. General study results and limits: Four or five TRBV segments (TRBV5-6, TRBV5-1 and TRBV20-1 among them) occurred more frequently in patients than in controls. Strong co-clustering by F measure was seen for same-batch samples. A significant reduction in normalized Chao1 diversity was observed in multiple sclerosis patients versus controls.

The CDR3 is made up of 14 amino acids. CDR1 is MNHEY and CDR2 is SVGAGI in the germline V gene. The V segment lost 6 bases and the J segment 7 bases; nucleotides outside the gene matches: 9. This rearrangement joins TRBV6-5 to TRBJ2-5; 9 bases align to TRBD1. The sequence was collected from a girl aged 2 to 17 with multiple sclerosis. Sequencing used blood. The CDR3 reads CASSSTGGAGTQYF. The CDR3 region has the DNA TGTGCCAGCAGCTCAACAGGGGGCGCGGGGACCCAGTACTTC.